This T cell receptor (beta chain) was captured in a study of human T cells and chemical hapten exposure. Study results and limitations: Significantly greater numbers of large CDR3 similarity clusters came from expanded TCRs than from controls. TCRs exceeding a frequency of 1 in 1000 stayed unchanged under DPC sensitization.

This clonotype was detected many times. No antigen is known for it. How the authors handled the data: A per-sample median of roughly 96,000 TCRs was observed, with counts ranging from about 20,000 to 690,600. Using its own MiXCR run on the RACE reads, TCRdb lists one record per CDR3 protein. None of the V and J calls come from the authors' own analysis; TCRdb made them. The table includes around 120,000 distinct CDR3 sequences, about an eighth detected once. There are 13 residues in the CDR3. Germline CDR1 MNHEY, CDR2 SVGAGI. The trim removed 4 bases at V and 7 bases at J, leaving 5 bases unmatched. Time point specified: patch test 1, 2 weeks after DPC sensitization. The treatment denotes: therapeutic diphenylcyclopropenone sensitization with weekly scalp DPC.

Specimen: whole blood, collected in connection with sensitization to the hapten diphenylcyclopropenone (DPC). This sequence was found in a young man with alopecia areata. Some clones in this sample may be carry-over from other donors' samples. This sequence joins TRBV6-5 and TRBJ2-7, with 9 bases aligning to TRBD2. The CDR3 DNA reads TGTGCCAGCAGTTGGGGACTAGCTTGGGAGCAGTACTTC. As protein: CASSWGLAWEQYF.